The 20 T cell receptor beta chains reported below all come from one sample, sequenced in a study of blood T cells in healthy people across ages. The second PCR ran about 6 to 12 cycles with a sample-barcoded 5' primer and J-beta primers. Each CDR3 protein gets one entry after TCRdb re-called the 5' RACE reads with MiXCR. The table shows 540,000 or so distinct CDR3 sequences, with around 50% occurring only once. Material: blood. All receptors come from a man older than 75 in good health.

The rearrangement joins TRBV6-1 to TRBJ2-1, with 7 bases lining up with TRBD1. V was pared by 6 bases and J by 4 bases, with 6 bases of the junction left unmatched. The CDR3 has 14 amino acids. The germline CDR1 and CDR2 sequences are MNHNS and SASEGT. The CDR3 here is CASRAGTVYNEQFF. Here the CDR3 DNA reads TGTGCCAGCAGGGCCGGGACAGTATACAATGAGCAGTTCTTC.

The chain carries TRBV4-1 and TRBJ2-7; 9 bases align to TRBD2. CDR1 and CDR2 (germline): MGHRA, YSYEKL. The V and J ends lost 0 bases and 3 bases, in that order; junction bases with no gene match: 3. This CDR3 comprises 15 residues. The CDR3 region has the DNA TGCGCCAGCAGCCAAGAGGCTAGCGGGGACTACGAGCAGTACTTC. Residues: CASSQEASGDYEQYF.

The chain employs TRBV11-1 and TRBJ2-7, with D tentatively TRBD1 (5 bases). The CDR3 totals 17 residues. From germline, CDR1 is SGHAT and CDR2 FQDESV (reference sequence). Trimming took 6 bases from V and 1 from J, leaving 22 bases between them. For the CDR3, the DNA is TGTGCCAGCAGTAGGTGGGGTGCGGAACCAGGGTCCTACGAGCAGTACTTC. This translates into CASSRWGAEPGSYEQYF.

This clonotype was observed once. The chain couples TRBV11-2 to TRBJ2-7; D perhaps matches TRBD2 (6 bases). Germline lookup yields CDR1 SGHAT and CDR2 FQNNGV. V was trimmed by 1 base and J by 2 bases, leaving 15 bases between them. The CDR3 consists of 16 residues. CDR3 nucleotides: TGTGCCAGCAGCTTAGGGCCTAGTGGCGGGGCCTACGAGCAGTACTTC. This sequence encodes CASSLGPSGGAYEQYF.

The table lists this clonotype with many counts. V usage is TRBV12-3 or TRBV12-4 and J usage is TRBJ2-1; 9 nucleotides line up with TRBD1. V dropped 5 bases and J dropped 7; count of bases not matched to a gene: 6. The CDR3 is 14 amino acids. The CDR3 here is CASSPGQGLNEQFF. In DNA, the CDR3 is TGTGCCAGCAGTCCAGGACAGGGGCTAAATGAGCAGTTCTTC.

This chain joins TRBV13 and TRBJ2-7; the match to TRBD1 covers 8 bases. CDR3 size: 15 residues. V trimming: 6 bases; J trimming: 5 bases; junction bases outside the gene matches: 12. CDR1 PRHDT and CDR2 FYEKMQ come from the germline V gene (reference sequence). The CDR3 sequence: CASSQSGQGRHEQYF. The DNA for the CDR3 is TGTGCCAGCAGTCAATCAGGACAGGGTCGACACGAGCAGTACTTC.

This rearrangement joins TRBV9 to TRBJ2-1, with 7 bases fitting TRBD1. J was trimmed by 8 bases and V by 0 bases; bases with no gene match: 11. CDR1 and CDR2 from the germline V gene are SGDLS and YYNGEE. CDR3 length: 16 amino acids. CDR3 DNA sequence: TGTGCCAGCAGCGTAGCCGAGGGGGCCCTGGGCGATGAGCAGTTCTTC. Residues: CASSVAEGALGDEQFF.

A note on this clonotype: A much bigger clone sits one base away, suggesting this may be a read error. CDR3 nucleotide sequence: TGTGCCAGCAGCCCCACGACCGGGACCCATTTCCGACTCCTCCACTTT. It translates to CASSPTTGTHFRLLHF. The chain carries TRBV7-2 and TRBJ1-6, with D tentatively TRBD1 (5 bases). CDR3 length equals 16 residues. Between the trimmed V and J ends, which lost 5 bases and 15 bases, there was a span of 26 bases. In germline, CDR1 is SGHTA, CDR2 FQGNSA.

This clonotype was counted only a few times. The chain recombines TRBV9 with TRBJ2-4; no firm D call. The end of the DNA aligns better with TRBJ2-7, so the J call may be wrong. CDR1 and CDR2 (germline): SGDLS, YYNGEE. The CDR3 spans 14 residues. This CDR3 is CASSVGALFDEQYF. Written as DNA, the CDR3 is TGTGCCAGCAGCGTAGGGGCTCTCTTCGACGAGCAGTACTTC.

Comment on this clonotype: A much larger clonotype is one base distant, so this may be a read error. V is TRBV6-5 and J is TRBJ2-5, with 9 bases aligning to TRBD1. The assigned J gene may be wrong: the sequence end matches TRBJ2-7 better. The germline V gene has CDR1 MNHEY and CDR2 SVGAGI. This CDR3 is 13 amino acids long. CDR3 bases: TGTGCCATCAGCCGGGACAGGGACCGCGAGCAGTACTTC. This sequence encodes CAISRDRDREQYF.

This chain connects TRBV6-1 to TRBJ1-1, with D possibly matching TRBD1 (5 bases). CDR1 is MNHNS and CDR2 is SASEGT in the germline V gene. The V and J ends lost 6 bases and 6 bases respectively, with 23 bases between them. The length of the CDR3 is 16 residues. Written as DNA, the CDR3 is TGTGCCAGCAGGAACCGGGACGGACGCCCGCGGCCTGAAGCTTTCTTT. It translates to CASRNRDGRPRPEAFF.

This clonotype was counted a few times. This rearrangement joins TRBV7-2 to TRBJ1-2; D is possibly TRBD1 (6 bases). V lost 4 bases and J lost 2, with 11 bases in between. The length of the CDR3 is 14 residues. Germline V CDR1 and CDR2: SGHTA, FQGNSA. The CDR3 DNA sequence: TGTGCCAGCAGCTCGGGACATTCCAACTATGGCTACACCTTC. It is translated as CASSSGHSNYGYTF.

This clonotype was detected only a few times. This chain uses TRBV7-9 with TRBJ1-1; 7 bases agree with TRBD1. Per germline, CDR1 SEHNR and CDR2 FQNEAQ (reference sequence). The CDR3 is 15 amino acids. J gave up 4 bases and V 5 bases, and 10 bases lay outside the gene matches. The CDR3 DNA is TGTGCCAGCAGCCCGTTCAGGGGGGCAAGCACTGAAGCTTTCTTT. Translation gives CASSPFRGASTEAFF.

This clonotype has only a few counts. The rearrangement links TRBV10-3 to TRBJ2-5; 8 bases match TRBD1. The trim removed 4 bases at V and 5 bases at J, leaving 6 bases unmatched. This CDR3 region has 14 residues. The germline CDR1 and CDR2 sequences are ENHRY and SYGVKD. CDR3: CAISALDRDETQYF. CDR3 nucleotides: TGTGCCATCAGTGCCTTGGACAGGGACGAGACCCAGTACTTC.

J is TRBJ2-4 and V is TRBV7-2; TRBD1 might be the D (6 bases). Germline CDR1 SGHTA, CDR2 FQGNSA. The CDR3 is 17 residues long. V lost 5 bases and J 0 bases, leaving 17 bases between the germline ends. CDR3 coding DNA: TGTGCCAGCAGCGACCTTCTACAGGGATTAGCCAAAAACATTCAGTACTTC. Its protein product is CASSDLLQGLAKNIQYF.

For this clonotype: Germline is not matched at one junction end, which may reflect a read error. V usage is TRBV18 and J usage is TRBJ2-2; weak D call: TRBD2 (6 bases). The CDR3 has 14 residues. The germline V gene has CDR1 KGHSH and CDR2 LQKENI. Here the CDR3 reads CASAPGLNTGELFF. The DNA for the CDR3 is TGTGCCAGCGCACCGGGACTTAACACCGGGGAGCTGTTTTTT. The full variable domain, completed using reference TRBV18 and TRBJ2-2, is NAGVMQNPRHLVRRRGQEARLRCSPMKGHSHVYWYRQLPEEGLKFMVYLQKENIIDESGMPKERFSAEFPKEGPSILRIQQVVRGDSAAYFCASAPGLNTGELFFGEGSRLTVL.

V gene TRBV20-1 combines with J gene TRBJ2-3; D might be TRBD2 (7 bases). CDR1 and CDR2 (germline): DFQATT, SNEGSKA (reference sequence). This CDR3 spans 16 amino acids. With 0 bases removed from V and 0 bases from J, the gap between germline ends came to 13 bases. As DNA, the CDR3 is TGCAGTGCTAGAGACAGCGGGACATTAAGCACAGATACGCAGTATTTT. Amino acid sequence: CSARDSGTLSTDTQYF.

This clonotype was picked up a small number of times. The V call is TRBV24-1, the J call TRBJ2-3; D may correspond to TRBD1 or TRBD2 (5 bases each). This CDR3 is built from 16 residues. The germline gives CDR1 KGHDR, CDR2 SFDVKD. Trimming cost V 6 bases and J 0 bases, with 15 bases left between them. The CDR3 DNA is TGTGCCACCAGTCTCGGGACCCAAGATAGCACAGATACGCAGTATTTT. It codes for CATSLGTQDSTDTQYF.

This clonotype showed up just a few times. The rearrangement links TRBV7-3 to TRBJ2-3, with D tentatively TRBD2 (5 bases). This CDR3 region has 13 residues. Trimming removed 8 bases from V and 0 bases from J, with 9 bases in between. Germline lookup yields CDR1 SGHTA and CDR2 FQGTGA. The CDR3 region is CASARVSTDTQYF. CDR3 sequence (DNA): TGTGCCAGCGCGAGGGTGAGCACAGATACGCAGTATTTT.

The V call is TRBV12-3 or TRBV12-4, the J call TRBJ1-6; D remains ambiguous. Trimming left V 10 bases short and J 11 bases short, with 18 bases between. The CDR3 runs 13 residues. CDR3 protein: CATRGQSRAPLHF. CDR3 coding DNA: TGTGCCACCCGAGGGCAAAGCCGGGCACCCCTCCACTTT.